This TCR beta chain was sequenced for a study of cytomegalovirus exposure and HLA in healthy donors. Study-wide findings and caveats: The later analysis indicated that the majority of CMV-associated TCR beta chains appeared HLA-restricted. Links to common viral pathogens appeared, in a later analysis, for several of the most significant clusters. A likely sequencing artifact accounted for one observed cluster of highly shared sequence variants.

V lost 0 bases, J lost 8 bases, and 16 bases lay in between. The CDR3 is 15 amino acids. Per germline, CDR1 SGHAT and CDR2 FQNNGV. It was with 60 Vbeta and 13 Jbeta primers that the PCR ran. Sequenced by immunoSEQ multiplex PCR; TCRdb stores in-frame clones only, minus some. The sample contains some 110,000 clones, roughly 80% of which appear only once. Comments on this clone: What it recognizes is unknown.

Donors counted as nominally healthy when sampled, yet unrecorded immune exposures were likely. J is TRBJ1-2 and V is TRBV11-2, with a possible D match to TRBD1 (5 bases). The clonotype originates from a man in his thirties or forties in good health and CMV-seropositive. The specimen sequenced was PBMCs. The CDR3 region has the DNA TGTGCCAGCAGCTTAGATTGGGAGGGACCGCGCGGCTACACCTTC. Its protein product is CASSLDWEGPRGYTF.